This is a list of T cell receptor beta chains from one sample in a study of T-cell memory formation after mild COVID-19. TCRdb fed the 5' RACE reads into MiXCR, producing one record per CDR3 protein. The top ten clones hold more than 20% of a sample with around 250,000 distinct CDR3 sequences, 8% to 10% of them seen once. Sequences were obtained from PBMCs or a T cell subset sorted from them (not recorded which). The receptors come from a man between 18 and 29 years old who had mild COVID-19 (a few samples of this study predate the infection). Cell type and time point are not known. The conserved cysteine and the conserved F or W are not part of the CDR3 here. Fields, in order: V gene, clone size, J gene, D gene, CDR3 protein. A D gene is named only where the DNA matches it firmly. Size is stated for part of the rows, as once, few or many counts, or as a class when the clone is expanded.

>TRBV21-1|-|TRBJ2-5|-
ASSKKQGQKLLETQY
>TRBV4-1|few|TRBJ1-5|-
ASSRYVDQPQH
>TRBV7-3|many|TRBJ2-7|-
ASSQGSEQY
>TRBV7-8|many|TRBJ2-7|-
ASSLGGGPGSYEQY
>TRBV12-3/TRBV12-4|many|TRBJ2-7|TRBD1
ASSFGAGGYEQY
>TRBV20-1|-|TRBJ2-7|-
SAIGPGVAYEQY
>TRBV29-1|-|TRBJ1-5|TRBD1
SPDARQGASQPQH
>TRBV7-8|many|TRBJ1-1|-
ASAQEVSTEAF
>TRBV20-1|few|TRBJ2-5|TRBD1
SAPSTGDGRLAQY
>TRBV24-1|many|TRBJ2-1|-
ATSPFGSYNEQF
>TRBV6-2/TRBV6-3|few|TRBJ2-1|TRBD1
ASSRQGARTYNEQF
>TRBV5-8|few|TRBJ1-2|TRBD1
ASSSQGASYGYT
>TRBV6-4|few|TRBJ2-5|TRBD2
ASSETPSGRGAQY
>TRBV10-1|-|TRBJ1-1|TRBD1
ASSELTGSGEAF
>TRBV4-1|few|TRBJ2-7|TRBD1
ASSRGRGQGADEQY
>TRBV9|few|TRBJ1-3|TRBD1
ASSDQGAGNTIY
>TRBV10-3|few|TRBJ2-2|TRBD1
AITRQGPAGELF
>TRBV6-1|-|TRBJ1-6|TRBD1
ASRPFPGQHPGSPLH
>TRBV7-2|few|TRBJ2-5|TRBD2
AETGGETQY
>TRBV20-1|few|TRBJ1-5|-
SAVGPSNQPQH
>TRBV12-3/TRBV12-4|-|TRBJ1-3|-
ASSLRKGAIY
>TRBV10-2|-|TRBJ2-3|-
ASSESWPDTQY
>TRBV7-9|-|TRBJ1-2|-
ASISTGGDWGYT
>TRBV7-2|few|TRBJ1-1|-
ASSLDGLGPEAF
>TRBV9|-|TRBJ2-7|-
ASSADVSRAYEQY
>TRBV5-1|-|TRBJ2-2|-
ASSGGLQNTGELF
>TRBV2|-|TRBJ1-1|-
ATRRPIYTEAF
>TRBV7-2|few|TRBJ1-2|TRBD1
ASSPRQGYYGYT
>TRBV19|-|TRBJ1-1|-
ASSATHSDPEAF
>TRBV6-2/TRBV6-3|few|TRBJ1-5|TRBD1
ASSYGQGTQPQH
>TRBV25-1|-|TRBJ2-3|TRBD2
ASSESGDGTDTQY
>TRBV9|few|TRBJ2-1|-
ASSVEWIASNEQF
>TRBV3-1|few|TRBJ2-5|TRBD2
ASSQAAGGGETQY
>TRBV11-2|few|TRBJ2-1|TRBD1
ASSDIWGQGNEQF
>TRBV28|few|TRBJ1-1|-
ASSSTAYEAF
>TRBV7-9|few|TRBJ1-5|TRBD1
ASSALRGGLNQPQH
>TRBV5-1|many|TRBJ2-1|-
ASSWNGGPYNEQF
>TRBV5-1|-|TRBJ1-1|TRBD1
ASSLDRTGGTEAF
>TRBV20-1|-|TRBJ1-1|-
SAREGSSEAF
>TRBV5-1|few|TRBJ1-1|-
ASSLLGNRVTEAF
>TRBV11-1|few|TRBJ2-7|-
ASSVTYDGYEQY
>TRBV5-5|-|TRBJ2-1|TRBD1
ASSLAGTGGLEQF
>TRBV20-1|-|TRBJ1-5|-
SARQGTQPQH
>TRBV5-1|few|TRBJ1-2|TRBD1
ASSRGTDNYGYT
>TRBV4-1|few|TRBJ2-5|-
ASSQDSYQETQY
>TRBV18|few|TRBJ1-5|-
ASSPGRHQPQH
>TRBV7-3|-|TRBJ2-5|-
ASSLMTRGGETQY
>TRBV6-2/TRBV6-3|few|TRBJ1-5|-
ASRNRAYSNQPQH
>TRBV12-3/TRBV12-4|many|TRBJ2-5|TRBD2
ASSPSGGEEETQY
>TRBV5-1|many|TRBJ1-4|-
ASSLVSESNEKLF
>TRBV5-8|few|TRBJ2-7|-
ASSHRDQGYEQY
>TRBV4-2|few|TRBJ2-5|TRBD2
ASSPRAGGHRETQY
>TRBV4-2|-|TRBJ2-1|-
ASRYGGKGEQF
>TRBV29-1|few|TRBJ1-2|-
SVEGRGFDYGYT
>TRBV7-2|-|TRBJ2-7|-
ASSLIAQGSNEQY
>TRBV4-1|-|TRBJ1-2|-
ASSQAGTFYGYT
>TRBV6-2/TRBV6-3|few|TRBJ2-7|TRBD2
ASSYSLRLAGIYEQY
>TRBV5-1|many|TRBJ2-3|-
ASSLAGPSTDTQY
>TRBV10-3|-|TRBJ1-5|-
AIRTDGSNQPQH
>TRBV30|-|TRBJ1-1|-
AWSLPRGVAF